These T cell receptor beta chains were read from a single sample in a study of stem cell transplantation in POMP-related autoinflammatory disease. The table came from immunoSEQ multiplex PCR; TCRdb's copy has only in-frame clones and leaves some out. The table records approximately 65,000 clones, approximately 91% of them present only once. This material consisted of CD4+ T cells from PBMCs, taken after stem cell transplantation. These receptors originate from a human patient with POMP-related autoinflammation and immune dysregulation (PRAID). Part of the T cell pool may stem from the graft donor. Both conserved end residues are part of each CDR3. Each record gives: J gene, clone size, D gene, V gene, CDR3 protein, CDR3 DNA. A D gene is named only where the DNA matches it firmly. Expanded clones get a size class; other rows say once, few or many, or leave the size out.

j_call: TRBJ1-3
clone_size: few
d_call: NA
v_call: TRBV3-1/TRBV3-2
cdr3_aa: CASSTQGSGNTIYF
cdr3_nt: TGTGCCAGCAGCACCCAGGGATCTGGAAACACCATATATTTT

j_call: TRBJ1-5
clone_size: NA
d_call: NA
v_call: TRBV6-5
cdr3_aa: CASRVGRNQPQHF
cdr3_nt: TGTGCCAGCAGGGTGGGGCGCAATCAGCCCCAGCATTTT

j_call: TRBJ2-1
clone_size: NA
d_call: NA
v_call: TRBV2
cdr3_aa: CASNWDSSYNEQFF
cdr3_nt: TGTGCCAGCAATTGGGACTCCTCCTACAATGAGCAGTTCTTC

j_call: TRBJ1-1
clone_size: NA
d_call: NA
v_call: TRBV18
cdr3_aa: CASSPRRSNTEAFF
cdr3_nt: TGTGCCAGCTCACCCAGAAGGTCGAACACTGAAGCTTTCTTT

j_call: TRBJ1-6
clone_size: NA
d_call: TRBD1
v_call: TRBV5-6
cdr3_aa: CASSLDRGRYPYNSPLHF
cdr3_nt: TGTGCCAGCAGCTTGGACAGGGGCCGGTACCCCTATAATTCACCCCTCCACTTT

j_call: TRBJ2-2
clone_size: few
d_call: NA
v_call: TRBV10-2
cdr3_aa: CASMSDDTGELFF
cdr3_nt: TGCGCCAGCATGTCGGATGACACCGGGGAGCTGTTTTTT

j_call: TRBJ1-6
clone_size: NA
d_call: NA
v_call: TRBV28
cdr3_aa: CASSPTRSRGRGSPLHF
cdr3_nt: TGTGCCAGCAGTCCCACCAGGAGCAGGGGCAGGGGTTCACCCCTCCACTTT

j_call: TRBJ1-1
clone_size: NA
d_call: NA
v_call: TRBV7-9
cdr3_aa: CASSLTPGVTSYMNTEAFF
cdr3_nt: TGTGCCAGCAGCCTCACCCCGGGAGTGACGAGTTACATGAACACTGAAGCTTTCTTT

j_call: TRBJ1-5
clone_size: NA
d_call: TRBD1
v_call: TRBV28
cdr3_aa: CASRKGWTGARFNQPQHF
cdr3_nt: TGTGCCAGCAGAAAGGGGTGGACAGGGGCCCGTTTCAATCAGCCCCAGCATTTT

j_call: TRBJ2-2
clone_size: NA
d_call: NA
v_call: TRBV30
cdr3_aa: CAWCKTTNTGELFF
cdr3_nt: TGTGCCTGGTGCAAGACCACGAACACCGGGGAGCTGTTTTTT

j_call: TRBJ1-5
clone_size: NA
d_call: TRBD1
v_call: TRBV2
cdr3_aa: CASSGGQNRDQPQHF
cdr3_nt: TGTGCCAGCAGTGGGGGACAGAATCGGGATCAGCCCCAGCATTTT

j_call: TRBJ2-2
clone_size: once
d_call: NA
v_call: TRBV4-2
cdr3_aa: CPSTQTTAPNTGELFF
cdr3_nt: TGTCCCAGCACCCAAACGACGGCTCCGAACACCGGGGAGCTGTTTTTT

j_call: TRBJ1-1
clone_size: NA
d_call: TRBD1
v_call: TRBV11-2
cdr3_aa: CASSLVPRGRGEAFF
cdr3_nt: TGTGCCAGCAGCTTAGTGCCCAGGGGGCGGGGTGAAGCTTTCTTT

j_call: TRBJ1-6
clone_size: NA
d_call: NA
v_call: TRBV4-1
cdr3_aa: CASSQDATPLHF
cdr3_nt: TGCGCCAGCAGCCAAGATGCAACACCCCTCCACTTT

j_call: TRBJ2-5
clone_size: once
d_call: NA
v_call: TRBV12-3/TRBV12-4
cdr3_aa: CASSLTGETQYF
cdr3_nt: TGTGCCAGCAGTTTAACGGGAGAGACCCAGTACTTC

j_call: TRBJ1-3
clone_size: NA
d_call: NA
v_call: TRBV4-1
cdr3_aa: CASSPGSARSGNTIYF
cdr3_nt: TGCGCCAGCAGCCCGGGATCTGCCCGCTCTGGAAACACCATATATTTT

j_call: TRBJ1-4
clone_size: NA
d_call: NA
v_call: TRBV6-1
cdr3_aa: CASSETTNEKLFF
cdr3_nt: TGTGCCAGCAGTGAAACAACTAATGAAAAACTGTTTTTT

j_call: TRBJ2-2
clone_size: NA
d_call: NA
v_call: TRBV2
cdr3_aa: CASSPLQGQNTGELFF
cdr3_nt: TGTGCCAGCAGTCCCCTCCAAGGACAGAACACCGGGGAGCTGTTTTTT

j_call: TRBJ2-3
clone_size: NA
d_call: NA
v_call: TRBV2
cdr3_aa: CASSEGSEDTQYF
cdr3_nt: TGTGCCAGCAGTGAAGGAAGCGAGGATACGCAGTATTTT

j_call: TRBJ1-2
clone_size: NA
d_call: TRBD1
v_call: TRBV13
cdr3_aa: CASSPPGTGPGYGYTF
cdr3_nt: TGTGCCAGCAGCCCACCCGGGACAGGGCCCGGCTATGGCTACACCTTC

j_call: TRBJ2-2
clone_size: NA
d_call: NA
v_call: TRBV4-1
cdr3_aa: CASSPLRGMRTGELFF
cdr3_nt: TGCGCCAGCAGCCCCCTTAGGGGTATGAGGACCGGGGAGCTGTTTTTT

j_call: TRBJ1-6
clone_size: NA
d_call: NA
v_call: TRBV6-1
cdr3_aa: CASSEAWTGYNSPLHF
cdr3_nt: TGTGCCAGCAGTGAGGCTTGGACGGGTTATAATTCACCCCTCCACTTT

j_call: TRBJ1-5
clone_size: once
d_call: TRBD1
v_call: TRBV30
cdr3_aa: CAWTARGVGGVNQPQHF
cdr3_nt: TGTGCCTGGACGGCTCGTGGGGTAGGGGGCGTCAATCAGCCCCAGCATTTT

j_call: TRBJ2-5
clone_size: NA
d_call: TRBD2
v_call: TRBV11-2
cdr3_aa: CASSLGLAGSQETQYF
cdr3_nt: TGTGCCAGCAGCTTAGGGCTAGCGGGTTCCCAAGAGACCCAGTACTTC

j_call: TRBJ1-5
clone_size: few
d_call: TRBD1
v_call: TRBV4-1
cdr3_aa: CASSQGGQKGQPQHF
cdr3_nt: TGCGCCAGCAGCCAAGGGGGACAGAAAGGCCAGCCCCAGCATTTT

j_call: TRBJ2-1
clone_size: NA
d_call: TRBD2
v_call: TRBV19
cdr3_aa: CASTTVLAGATNEQFF
cdr3_nt: TGTGCCAGTACCACAGTCCTAGCGGGAGCCACCAATGAGCAGTTCTTC

j_call: TRBJ2-5
clone_size: NA
d_call: NA
v_call: TRBV5-1
cdr3_aa: CASSVGHLQETQYF
cdr3_nt: TGCGCCAGCAGCGTGGGACACCTCCAAGAGACCCAGTACTTC

j_call: TRBJ1-5
clone_size: once
d_call: NA
v_call: TRBV14
cdr3_aa: CASSQSGNQPQHF
cdr3_nt: TGTGCCAGCAGCCAATCAGGCAATCAGCCCCAGCATTTT

j_call: TRBJ2-2
clone_size: NA
d_call: TRBD1
v_call: TRBV5-6
cdr3_aa: CASSLVIDRENTGELFF
cdr3_nt: TGTGCCAGCAGCCTGGTTATCGACAGGGAGAACACCGGGGAGCTGTTTTTT

j_call: TRBJ1-6
clone_size: once
d_call: NA
v_call: TRBV12-3/TRBV12-4
cdr3_aa: CASSPPGRSPLHF
cdr3_nt: TGTGCCAGCAGTCCCCCGGGGAGGTCACCCCTCCACTTT

j_call: TRBJ2-2
clone_size: NA
d_call: NA
v_call: TRBV6-5
cdr3_aa: CASRVTGELFF
cdr3_nt: TGTGCCAGCAGAGTCACCGGGGAGCTGTTTTTT

j_call: TRBJ2-3
clone_size: NA
d_call: NA
v_call: TRBV4-1
cdr3_aa: CASSHARGDPDTQYF
cdr3_nt: TGCGCCAGCAGCCATGCTAGAGGGGACCCCGATACGCAGTATTTT

j_call: TRBJ1-1
clone_size: NA
d_call: TRBD1
v_call: TRBV27
cdr3_aa: CASSSVQGASFF
cdr3_nt: TGTGCCAGCAGTAGCGTCCAGGGGGCGTCTTTCTTT

j_call: TRBJ2-7
clone_size: NA
d_call: TRBD1
v_call: TRBV19
cdr3_aa: CASRPGTGGDYEQYF
cdr3_nt: TGTGCCAGTAGACCCGGGACAGGGGGCGACTACGAGCAGTACTTC

j_call: TRBJ2-7
clone_size: NA
d_call: NA
v_call: TRBV5-5
cdr3_aa: CASSLPGPSYEQYF
cdr3_nt: TGTGCCAGCAGCCTCCCCGGGCCTTCCTACGAGCAGTACTTC

j_call: TRBJ1-1
clone_size: NA
d_call: NA
v_call: TRBV19
cdr3_aa: CASSPGRFNTEAFF
cdr3_nt: TGTGCCAGTAGCCCGGGAAGGTTCAACACTGAAGCTTTCTTT

j_call: TRBJ2-3
clone_size: NA
d_call: NA
v_call: TRBV5-5
cdr3_aa: CASSGAFKSQYF
cdr3_nt: TGTGCCAGCAGCGGCGCATTTAAATCGCAGTATTTT

j_call: TRBJ1-1
clone_size: NA
d_call: TRBD1
v_call: TRBV6-5
cdr3_aa: CATKNPGGTEAFF
cdr3_nt: TGTGCCACCAAGAACCCAGGGGGCACTGAAGCTTTCTTT

j_call: TRBJ1-4
clone_size: NA
d_call: NA
v_call: TRBV5-3
cdr3_aa: CARSLSYWTDLFF
cdr3_nt: TGTGCCAGAAGCCTCTCCTACTGGACAGATCTGTTTTTT

j_call: TRBJ1-5
clone_size: NA
d_call: NA
v_call: TRBV6-6
cdr3_aa: CASRDSNQPQHF
cdr3_nt: TGTGCCAGCAGAGATAGCAATCAGCCCCAGCATTTT

j_call: TRBJ2-3
clone_size: NA
d_call: TRBD1
v_call: TRBV18
cdr3_aa: CASSPPPGTGFRDTQYF
cdr3_nt: TGTGCCAGCTCACCACCACCCGGGACAGGGTTCAGGGATACGCAGTATTTT

j_call: TRBJ2-2
clone_size: NA
d_call: NA
v_call: TRBV4-2
cdr3_aa: CASSQDLLNTGELFF
cdr3_nt: TGTGCCAGCAGCCAAGATCTGCTGAACACCGGGGAGCTGTTTTTT

j_call: TRBJ1-4
clone_size: few
d_call: NA
v_call: TRBV3-1/TRBV3-2
cdr3_aa: CASSQGPNEKLFF
cdr3_nt: TGTGCCAGCAGCCAGGGGCCTAATGAAAAACTGTTTTTT

j_call: TRBJ1-1
clone_size: NA
d_call: NA
v_call: TRBV3-1/TRBV3-2
cdr3_aa: CASSQDRPNTEAFF
cdr3_nt: TGTGCCAGCAGCCAAGATCGTCCAAACACTGAAGCTTTCTTT

j_call: TRBJ1-5
clone_size: NA
d_call: NA
v_call: TRBV18
cdr3_aa: CASSPKGDQPQHF
cdr3_nt: TGTGCCAGCTCACCAAAGGGGGATCAGCCCCAGCATTTT

j_call: TRBJ1-6
clone_size: NA
d_call: NA
v_call: TRBV19
cdr3_aa: CASSTGHGSSYNSPLHF
cdr3_nt: TGTGCCAGTAGTACGGGACACGGAAGCTCCTATAATTCACCCCTCCACTTT

j_call: TRBJ1-6
clone_size: NA
d_call: TRBD1
v_call: TRBV4-1
cdr3_aa: CASSRDRGRSPLHF
cdr3_nt: TGCGCCAGCAGCCGGGACAGGGGGAGATCACCCCTCCACTTT

j_call: TRBJ1-5
clone_size: NA
d_call: NA
v_call: TRBV6-5
cdr3_aa: CASRRTGNQPQHF
cdr3_nt: TGTGCCAGCAGAAGGACAGGCAATCAGCCCCAGCATTTT

j_call: TRBJ1-1
clone_size: NA
d_call: NA
v_call: TRBV5-1
cdr3_aa: CASSLGGSTEAFF
cdr3_nt: TGCGCCAGCAGCTTGGGAGGTAGTACTGAAGCTTTCTTT

j_call: TRBJ2-7
clone_size: NA
d_call: NA
v_call: TRBV5-1
cdr3_aa: CASSLALGTYEQYF
cdr3_nt: TGCGCCAGCAGCTTGGCCTTGGGAACCTACGAGCAGTACTTC

j_call: TRBJ2-3
clone_size: NA
d_call: TRBD2
v_call: TRBV7-2
cdr3_aa: CANGLAGGGDTQYF
cdr3_nt: TGTGCCAACGGACTAGCGGGGGGCGGGGATACGCAGTATTTT

j_call: TRBJ2-2
clone_size: once
d_call: TRBD2
v_call: TRBV4-1
cdr3_aa: CASSQDRTSYTGELFF
cdr3_nt: TGCGCCAGCAGCCAAGATCGGACTAGCTACACCGGGGAGCTGTTTTTT

j_call: TRBJ2-5
clone_size: NA
d_call: TRBD1
v_call: TRBV7-2
cdr3_aa: CASSLDPTGGWETQYF
cdr3_nt: TGTGCCAGCAGCTTAGACCCAACAGGGGGCTGGGAGACCCAGTACTTC

j_call: TRBJ1-1
clone_size: NA
d_call: TRBD1
v_call: TRBV5-1
cdr3_aa: CASRFDRAASFF
cdr3_nt: TGCGCCAGCAGATTCGACAGGGCCGCCTCTTTCTTT

j_call: TRBJ2-1
clone_size: NA
d_call: NA
v_call: TRBV18
cdr3_aa: CASSPSSYNEQFF
cdr3_nt: TGTGCCAGCTCACCCAGCTCCTACAATGAGCAGTTCTTC